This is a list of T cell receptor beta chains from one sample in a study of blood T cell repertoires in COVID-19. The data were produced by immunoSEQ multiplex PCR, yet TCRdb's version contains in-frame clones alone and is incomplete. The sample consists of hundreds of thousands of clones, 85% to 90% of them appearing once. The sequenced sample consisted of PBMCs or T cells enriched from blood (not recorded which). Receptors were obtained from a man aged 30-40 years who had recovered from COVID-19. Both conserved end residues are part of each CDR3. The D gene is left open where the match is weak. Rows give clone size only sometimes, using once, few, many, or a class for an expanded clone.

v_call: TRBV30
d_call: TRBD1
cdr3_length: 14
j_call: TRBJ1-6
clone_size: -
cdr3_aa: CAWSGTGEWSPLHF
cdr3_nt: TGTGCCTGGAGCGGTACAGGGGAATGGTCACCCCTCCACTTT

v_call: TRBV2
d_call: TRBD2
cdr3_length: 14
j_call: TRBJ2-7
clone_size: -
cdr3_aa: CASVGLAASYEQYF
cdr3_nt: TGTGCCAGCGTAGGACTAGCGGCCTCCTACGAGCAGTACTTC

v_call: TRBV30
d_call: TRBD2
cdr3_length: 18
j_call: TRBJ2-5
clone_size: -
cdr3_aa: CAWSPWTSGSRSGETQYF
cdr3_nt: TGTGCCTGGAGTCCCTGGACTAGCGGGAGCAGGTCCGGCGAGACCCAGTACTTC

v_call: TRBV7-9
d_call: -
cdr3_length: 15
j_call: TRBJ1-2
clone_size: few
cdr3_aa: CASSSRTEANYGYTF
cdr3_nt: TGTGCCAGCAGCTCGAGGACAGAAGCTAACTATGGCTACACCTTC

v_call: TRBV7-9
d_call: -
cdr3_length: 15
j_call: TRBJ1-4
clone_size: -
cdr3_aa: CASSLGTATNEKLFF
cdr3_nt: TGTGCCAGCAGCCTCGGGACTGCAACTAATGAAAAACTGTTTTTT

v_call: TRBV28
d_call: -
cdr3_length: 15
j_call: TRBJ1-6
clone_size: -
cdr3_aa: CASSLGHSTKSPLHF
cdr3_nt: TGTGCCAGCAGTTTAGGACACTCAACCAAGTCACCCCTCCACTTT

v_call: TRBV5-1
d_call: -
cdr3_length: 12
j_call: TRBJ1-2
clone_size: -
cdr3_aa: CASSLNADGYTF
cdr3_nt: TGCGCCAGCAGCTTGAACGCGGATGGCTACACCTTC

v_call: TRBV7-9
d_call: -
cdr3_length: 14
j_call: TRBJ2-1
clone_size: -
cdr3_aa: CASSSPDNYNEQFF
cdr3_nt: TGTGCCAGCAGCTCCCCCGACAATTACAATGAGCAGTTCTTC

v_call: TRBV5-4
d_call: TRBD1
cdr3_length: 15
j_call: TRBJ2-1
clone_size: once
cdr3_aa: CASSPGQGAYNEQFF
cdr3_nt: TGTGCCAGCAGCCCGGGACAGGGTGCATACAATGAGCAGTTCTTC

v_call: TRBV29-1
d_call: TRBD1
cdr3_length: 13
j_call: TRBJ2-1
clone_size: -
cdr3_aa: CSVGGTGGLEQFF
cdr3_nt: TGCAGCGTTGGCGGGACAGGGGGTCTTGAGCAGTTCTTC

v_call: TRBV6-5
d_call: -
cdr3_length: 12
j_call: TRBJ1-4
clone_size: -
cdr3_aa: CASGTGGEKLFF
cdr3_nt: TGTGCCAGCGGAACAGGCGGAGAAAAACTGTTTTTT

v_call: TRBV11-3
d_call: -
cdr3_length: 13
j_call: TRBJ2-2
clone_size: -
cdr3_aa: CASSLQGTYRLFF
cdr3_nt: TGTGCCAGCAGCTTACAGGGAACTTACCGGCTGTTTTTT

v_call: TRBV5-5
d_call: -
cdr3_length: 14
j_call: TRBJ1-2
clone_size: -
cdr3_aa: CASSLRAGGHGYTF
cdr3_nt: TGTGCCAGCAGCTTGCGGGCAGGAGGGCATGGCTACACCTTC

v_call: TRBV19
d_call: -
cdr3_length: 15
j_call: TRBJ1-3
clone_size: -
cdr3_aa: CASTLRGADGNTIYF
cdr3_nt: TGTGCCAGTACTCTCCGGGGGGCAGATGGAAACACCATATATTTT

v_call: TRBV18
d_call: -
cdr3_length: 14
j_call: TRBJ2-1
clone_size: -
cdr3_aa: CASSPSGERNEQFF
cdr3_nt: TGTGCCAGCTCACCGTCGGGGGAGAGGAATGAGCAGTTCTTC

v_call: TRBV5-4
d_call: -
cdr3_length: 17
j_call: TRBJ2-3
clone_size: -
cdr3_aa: CASSFPRWGSGTDTQYF
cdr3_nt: TGTGCCAGCAGCTTTCCCCGCTGGGGTAGCGGCACAGATACGCAGTATTTT

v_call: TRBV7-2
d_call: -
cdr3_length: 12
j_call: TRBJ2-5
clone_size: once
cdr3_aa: CASSSSQETQYF
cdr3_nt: TGTGCCAGCAGCTCTAGCCAAGAGACCCAGTACTTC

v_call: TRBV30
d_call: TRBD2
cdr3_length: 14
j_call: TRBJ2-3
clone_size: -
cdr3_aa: CAWSTSSSTDTQYF
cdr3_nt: TGTGCCTGGTCGACTAGCTCGAGCACAGATACGCAGTATTTT

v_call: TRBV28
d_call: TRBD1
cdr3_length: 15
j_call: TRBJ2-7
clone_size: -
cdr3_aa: CASSPRGTGGLWQYF
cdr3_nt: TGTGCCAGCAGTCCAAGGGGGACAGGGGGGCTATGGCAGTACTTC

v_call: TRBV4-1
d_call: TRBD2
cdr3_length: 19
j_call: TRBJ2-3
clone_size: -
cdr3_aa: CASSQENYGAGGSPDTQYF
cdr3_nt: TGCGCCAGCAGCCAAGAAAATTACGGGGCGGGGGGATCTCCAGATACGCAGTATTTT

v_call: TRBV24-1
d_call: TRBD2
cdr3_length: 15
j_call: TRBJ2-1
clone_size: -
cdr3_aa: CATRGPSGGHNEQFF
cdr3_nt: TGTGCCACCAGGGGCCCTAGCGGGGGGCACAATGAGCAGTTCTTC

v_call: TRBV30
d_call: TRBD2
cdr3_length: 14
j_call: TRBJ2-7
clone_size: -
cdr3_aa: CAWSVLAGGVEQYF
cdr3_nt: TGTGCCTGGAGTGTACTAGCGGGAGGGGTCGAGCAGTACTTC

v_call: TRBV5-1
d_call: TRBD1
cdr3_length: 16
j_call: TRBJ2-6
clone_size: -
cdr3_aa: CASSLQGLAGANVLTF
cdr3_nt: TGCGCCAGCAGCTTACAGGGGTTGGCTGGGGCCAACGTCCTGACTTTC

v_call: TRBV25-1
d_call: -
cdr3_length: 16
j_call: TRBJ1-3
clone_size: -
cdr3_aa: CASSEYRGDPGNTIYF
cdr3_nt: TGTGCCAGCAGTGAATATCGAGGAGATCCTGGAAACACCATATATTTT

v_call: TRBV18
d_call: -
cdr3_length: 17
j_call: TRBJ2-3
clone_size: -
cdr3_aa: CASSPRNSGPSGDTQYF
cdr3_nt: TGTGCCAGCTCACCCCGGAATAGCGGCCCTTCCGGAGATACGCAGTATTTT

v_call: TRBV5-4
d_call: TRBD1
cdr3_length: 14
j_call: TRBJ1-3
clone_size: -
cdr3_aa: CASSQDRLGNTIYF
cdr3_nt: TGTGCCAGCAGCCAGGACAGGCTTGGAAACACCATATATTTT

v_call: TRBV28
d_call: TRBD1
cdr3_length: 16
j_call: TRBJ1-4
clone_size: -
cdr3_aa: CASRPTPGQGAEKLFF
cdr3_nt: TGTGCCAGCAGACCTACTCCGGGACAGGGAGCCGAAAAACTGTTTTTT

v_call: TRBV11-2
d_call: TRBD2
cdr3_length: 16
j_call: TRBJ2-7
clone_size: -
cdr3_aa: CASSPIAGRTTYEQYF
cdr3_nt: TGTGCCAGCAGCCCAATAGCGGGGAGGACCACCTACGAGCAGTACTTC

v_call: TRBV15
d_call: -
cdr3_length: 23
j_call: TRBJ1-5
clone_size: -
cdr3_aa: CATSRDRITVTDPVRHSNQPQHF
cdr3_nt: TGTGCCACCAGCAGAGACCGGATTACGGTGACGGATCCCGTGAGGCATAGCAATCAGCCCCAGCATTTT

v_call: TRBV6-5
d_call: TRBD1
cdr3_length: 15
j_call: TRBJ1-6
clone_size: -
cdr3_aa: CASRAGTGDNSPLHF
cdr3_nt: TGTGCCAGCAGGGCCGGGACAGGGGATAATTCACCCCTCCACTTT

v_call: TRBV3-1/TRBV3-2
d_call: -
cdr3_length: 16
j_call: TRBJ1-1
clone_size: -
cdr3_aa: CASSQDREGIGTEAFF
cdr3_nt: TGTGCCAGCAGCCAAGACCGGGAGGGGATAGGGACTGAAGCTTTCTTT

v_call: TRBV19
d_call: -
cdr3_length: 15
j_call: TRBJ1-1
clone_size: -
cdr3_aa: CASSIPSRLWTEAFF
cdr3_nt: TGTGCCAGTAGTATTCCCAGCAGGCTTTGGACTGAAGCTTTCTTT

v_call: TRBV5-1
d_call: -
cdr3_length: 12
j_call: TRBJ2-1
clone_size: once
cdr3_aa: CASSQVFNEQFF
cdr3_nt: TGCGCCAGCAGCCAGGTCTTCAATGAGCAGTTCTTC

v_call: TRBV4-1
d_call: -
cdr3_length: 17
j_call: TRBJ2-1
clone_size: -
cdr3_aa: CASSQEGQGTAMSWQFF
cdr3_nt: TGCGCCAGCAGCCAAGAAGGGCAGGGGACCGCTATGTCGTGGCAGTTCTTC

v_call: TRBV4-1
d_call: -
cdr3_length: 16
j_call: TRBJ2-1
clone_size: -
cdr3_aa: CASSPLGGGLDNEQFF
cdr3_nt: TGCGCCAGCAGCCCCCTAGGGGGGGGATTGGACAATGAGCAGTTCTTC

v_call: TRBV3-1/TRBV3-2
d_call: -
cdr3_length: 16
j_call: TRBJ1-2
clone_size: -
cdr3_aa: CASSQDGAGMIYGYTF
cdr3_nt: TGTGCCAGCAGCCAAGATGGGGCAGGGATGATCTATGGCTACACCTTC

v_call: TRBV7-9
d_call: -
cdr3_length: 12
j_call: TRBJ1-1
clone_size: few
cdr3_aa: CASSADSREAFF
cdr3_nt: TGTGCCAGCAGCGCAGACTCGCGTGAAGCTTTCTTT

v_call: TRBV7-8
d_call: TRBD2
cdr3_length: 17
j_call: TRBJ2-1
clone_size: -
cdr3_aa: CASSPPLAGVSYNEQFF
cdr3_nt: TGTGCCAGCAGCCCTCCACTAGCGGGAGTGTCCTACAATGAGCAGTTCTTC

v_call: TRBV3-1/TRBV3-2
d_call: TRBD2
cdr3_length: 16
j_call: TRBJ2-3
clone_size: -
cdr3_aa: CASSQGLAGIYDTQYF
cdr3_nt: TGTGCCAGCAGCCAAGGACTAGCGGGGATATATGATACGCAGTATTTT

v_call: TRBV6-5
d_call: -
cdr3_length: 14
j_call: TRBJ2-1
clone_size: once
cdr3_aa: CASSRTGSYNEQFF
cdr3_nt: TGTGCCAGCAGCCGAACAGGCTCCTACAATGAGCAGTTCTTC

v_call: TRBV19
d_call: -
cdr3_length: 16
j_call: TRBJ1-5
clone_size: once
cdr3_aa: CASSIGGGENMQPQHF
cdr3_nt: TGTGCCAGTAGTATAGGGGGAGGGGAGAATATGCAGCCCCAGCATTTT

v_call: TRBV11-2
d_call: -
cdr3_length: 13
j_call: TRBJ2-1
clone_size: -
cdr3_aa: CASSLLPLGEQFF
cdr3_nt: TGTGCCAGCAGCTTACTCCCTCTCGGTGAGCAGTTCTTC

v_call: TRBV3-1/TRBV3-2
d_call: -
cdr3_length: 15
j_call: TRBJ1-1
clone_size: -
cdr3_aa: CASSLQGLGNTEAFF
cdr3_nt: TGTGCCAGCAGCCTTCAGGGTCTCGGGAACACTGAAGCTTTCTTT

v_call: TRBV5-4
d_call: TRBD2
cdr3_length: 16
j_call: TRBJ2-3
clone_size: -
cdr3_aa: CASSLRRGAGTDTQYF
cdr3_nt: TGTGCCAGCAGCTTAAGACGGGGAGCGGGAACAGATACGCAGTATTTT

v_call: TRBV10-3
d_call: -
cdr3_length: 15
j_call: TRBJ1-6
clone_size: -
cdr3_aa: CAISEEGRELPPLHF
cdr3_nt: TGTGCCATCAGTGAGGAGGGGAGGGAGCTGCCACCCCTCCACTTT

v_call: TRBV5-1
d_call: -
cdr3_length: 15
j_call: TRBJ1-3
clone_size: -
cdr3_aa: CASSVTGSSGNTIYF
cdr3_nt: TGCGCCAGCAGCGTAACAGGGAGCTCTGGAAACACCATATATTTT

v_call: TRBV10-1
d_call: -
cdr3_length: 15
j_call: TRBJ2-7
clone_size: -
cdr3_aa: CASSESRDPVGEQYF
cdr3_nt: TGCGCCAGCAGTGAGTCGCGGGACCCTGTAGGGGAGCAGTACTTC

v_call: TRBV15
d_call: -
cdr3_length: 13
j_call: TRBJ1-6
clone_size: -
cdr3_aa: CATSGRTNSPLHF
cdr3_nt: TGTGCCACCAGCGGACGGACAAATTCACCCCTCCACTTT

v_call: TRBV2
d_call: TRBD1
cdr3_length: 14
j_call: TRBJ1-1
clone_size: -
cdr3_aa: CASIRQGAYTEAFF
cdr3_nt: TGTGCCAGCATACGACAGGGAGCGTACACTGAAGCTTTCTTT